This TCR beta chain is from a study of blood T cell repertoires in COVID-19. Turning to the study itself: There were acute and convalescent COVID-19 samples, and they came from the United States, Italy and Spain. T cells, B-cell-depleted T cells, or PBMCs provided the cDNA or gDNA that served as material.

As processed by the authors: Estimation of nucleated cell counts relied on the amplification of reference gene primers. TCRdb's copy holds only in-frame clones and misses some; the assay was immunoSEQ multiplex PCR. D and trimming were read from the DNA, whereas the V and J calls and clone size are those reported in that table. The table shows approximately 240,000 clones, with around 84% occurring only once. V dropped 4 bases and J dropped 1; count of bases not matched to a gene: 7. CDR3 size: 16 residues. From germline, CDR1 is LGHDT and CDR2 YNNKEL (reference sequence). This clone has only one observation.

Specimen: peripheral blood. The V and J genes are TRBV3-1 (or the pseudogene TRBV3-2) and TRBJ1-5, with 7 bases aligning to TRBD1. The sequence was collected from a woman of 80 years or more with active or convalescent COVID-19. CDR3 nucleotides: TGTGCCAGCAGCCGTGGGACAGCCCAGAGCAATCAGCCCCAGCATTTT. Translated, it gives CASSRGTAQSNQPQHF.